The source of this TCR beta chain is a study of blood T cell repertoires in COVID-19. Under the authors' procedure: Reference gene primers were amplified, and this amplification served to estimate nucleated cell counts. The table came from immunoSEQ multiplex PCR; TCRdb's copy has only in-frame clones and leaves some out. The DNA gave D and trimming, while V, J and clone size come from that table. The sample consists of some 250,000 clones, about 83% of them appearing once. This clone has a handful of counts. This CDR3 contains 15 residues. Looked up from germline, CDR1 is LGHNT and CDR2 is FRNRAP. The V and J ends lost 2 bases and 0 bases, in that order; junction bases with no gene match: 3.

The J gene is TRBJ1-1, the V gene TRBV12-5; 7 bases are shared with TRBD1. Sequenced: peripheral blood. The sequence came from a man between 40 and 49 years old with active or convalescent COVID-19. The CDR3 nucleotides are TGTGCTAGTGGTTTGACGCAGGGGGTGAACACTGAAGCTTTCTTT. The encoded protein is CASGLTQGVNTEAFF.